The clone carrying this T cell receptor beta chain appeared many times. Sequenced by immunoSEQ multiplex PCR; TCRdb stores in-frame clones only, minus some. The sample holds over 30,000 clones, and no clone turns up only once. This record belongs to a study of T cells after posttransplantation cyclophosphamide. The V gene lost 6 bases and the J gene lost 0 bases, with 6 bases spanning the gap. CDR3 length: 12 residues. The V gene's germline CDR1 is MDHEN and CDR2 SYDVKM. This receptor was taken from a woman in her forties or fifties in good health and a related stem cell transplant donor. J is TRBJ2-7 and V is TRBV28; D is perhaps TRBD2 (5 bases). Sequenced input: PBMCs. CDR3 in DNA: TGTGCCAGCAGGGGGAGCTCCTACGAGCAGTACTTC. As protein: CASRGSSYEQYF.